Described below is a single TCR beta chain sequence and its context. Only one count was recorded for this clone. This receptor's antigen is unknown. No base quality information exists; no much larger clone differs at one position. The CDR1 and CDR2 encoded by the germline V gene are SGDLS and YYNGEE. The V end loses 0 bases and the J end loses 4 bases, and a stretch of 11 bases separates them. The CDR3 starts with the cysteine, ends with the phenylalanine, and has 14 residues. Here the CDR3 DNA is all that survives: 42 bases in frame from base 1. This sample is drawn from a study of cytomegalovirus exposure and HLA in healthy donors (dated 2017 in TCRdb). For context, the study as a whole: An earlier analysis of 587 of the donors reported about 300 Gb of sequence data and approximately 120 million unique TCR beta sequences obtained from around 180 million T cells. The study aimed to test whether cataloging public T cell receptors could reveal signatures of past pathogen exposure. About five DR-DQ haplotypes were handled as single units for association and clustering because linkage in the cohort was strong. The number of typed donors differed by locus: about 629-630 for A, B, C, DRB1 and DQB1; 500 to 550 for DQA1; 600 to 610 for DPA1; and some 470 for DPB1. In a later analysis, previously published TCR beta repertoires from 600 to 850 donors were re-analyzed and high-resolution HLA genotyping was added so that TCR occurrence patterns could be studied. All discovery cohort repertoires had been generated on a single sequencing platform. The study used immunosequencing to profile the T cell repertoires of 666 subjects and linked those repertoires to cytomegalovirus serostatus. Of the 350 to 400 genotyped donors, 81% fell in the genetic ancestry cluster associated with self-reported Caucasian donors. In addition to the first cohort of 666 subjects, a separate validation cohort of approximately 110 different subjects was used. An early release covering roughly 640 HLA-typed donors comprised roughly 300 gigabases of sequencing data and roughly 85 million unique TCR sequences. Both class I and class II loci were covered by HLA typing, at four-digit resolution. A later genetic analysis used genome-wide SNP genotypes for about three fifths of the 666 donors, treating that subset as a discovery cohort. Rather than drawing on any new phenotypic data, the later analysis identified candidate immune exposures from TCR beta sequences and the way those sequences occurred across donors. The study combined high-throughput TCR immunosequencing, statistical association of individual TCRs with disease status, and machine learning to predict cytomegalovirus infection status. Donor age, sex, ethnicity and CMV serostatus were compiled alongside the repertoire data. An earlier analysis of a few hundred of the donors applied high-throughput TCR beta sequencing to assess whether each TCR beta V gene segment acted as functional or pseudogenic. On average, around 240,000 unique TCR beta nucleotide sequences were sequenced per donor among more than 350 genotyped donors of the cohort, with 15% to 20% of those sequences being non-productive. The research as a whole found: Most TCR sequences were seen in very few donors, while some public TCRs were found in many individuals. Most CMV-associated TCR beta chains appeared to be HLA-restricted in a later analysis, and the HLA associations seemed to be driven largely by CMV exposure. In a later analysis, TCR association rates were found to vary across HLA loci, with the most associated TCRs seen for DRB1 alleles and the fewest for HLA-C alleles. A later genetic analysis associated a missense DCLRE1C variant with V-gene and J-gene trimming of TCR beta chains, and an independent cohort replicated the association. The study gave a list of 150 to 200 TCR beta chains associated with cytomegalovirus. The classifier was reported to diagnose cytomegalovirus status with high specificity and sensitivity in both the original cohort and the validation cohort. In a later genetic analysis, fewer N-insertions in productive TCRs were reported among donors in an Asian-associated ancestry cluster than the approximately 710-donor mean. Presence/absence analyses assumed roughly uniform sequencing depth across donors, an assumption that may not hold. CMV serostatus was the only immune exposure information available for the cohort. Over 15 rarely observed V segments, including chromosome 9 orphons, were excluded from the earlier analysis of a few hundred of the donors because counts were too low. Strong co-occurrence of HLA alleles, especially DR and DQ, made assigning TCR associations to individual alleles difficult. Only TCR beta chains were sequenced in this cohort, and the absence of alpha or paired-chain data limited detectable features. Linkage disequilibrium might explain the correlated functional status among segregating V segments, but an unknown experimental factor could not be ruled out. It was suggested by the authors that the approach could potentially be generalized to other disease states and immunological phenotypes. Three of the identified cytomegalovirus-associated TCR beta chains were confirmed in vitro to be specific for cytomegalovirus antigens. In a later analysis, HLA-associated TCR beta chains were found to be more clonally expanded and to have lower generation probabilities than equally common non-associated chains. In an earlier analysis of approximately 600 of the donors, most TCR beta V segments were observed in productive rearrangements about 90% or about 30% of the time, broadly matching IMGT annotations. Because some donors lacked HLA typing at each locus, the association tests relied only on the typed subset. Several of the top co-occurrence clusters appeared to be linked to parvovirus B19, influenza, CMV and Epstein-Barr virus, according to a later analysis. Specific HLA alleles were associated with 15,000 to 20,000 TCR beta sequences at a false discovery rate of 0.05 in a later analysis. Because the 87-base-pair reads could not distinguish some IMGT-functional V segments, including TRBV6-2 and TRBV6-3, those segments were excluded. A cluster of highly shared sequence variants was judged likely to be a technical artifact of the sequencing pipeline. A further reported finding was that TCR beta sequences accurately predicted the HLA-A and HLA-B alleles for most subjects in the first cohort.

The cohort was made up of 500 to 800 healthy bone marrow donors. Cohort members were all nominally healthy when sampled, although unrecorded immune exposures were likely present. The donor tested CMV seronegative, placing the donor among the 352 seronegative members of the cohort. A peripheral blood sample was collected from each donor, and TCR beta sequencing was performed on peripheral blood mononuclear cells. The Qiagen DNeasy Blood Extraction Kit was used to extract genomic DNA from the blood cell samples. To prepare the library, the immunoSEQ multiplex PCR assay was applied. For the multiplex PCR, a mixture combining 60 forward primers for TCR Vbeta segments and 13 reverse primers for TCR Jbeta segments was used. Amplification of the CDR3 region of rearranged TCR beta genes was performed with a multiplex PCR assay on genomic DNA. Amplified TCR beta libraries were sequenced as 87-base-pair reads on the Illumina HiSeq System. The published analysis was carried out like this. A later analysis tallied 75 million to 95 million unique TCR beta chains across the 550 to 850 repertoires, and about 12 million of those chains were shared by two or more donors. Raw reads were error-corrected and collapsed into unique sequences by a nearest-neighbor algorithm in which closely related sequences were merged to remove PCR and sequencing errors. CDR3 sequences were aligned to IMGT reference sequences to assign V, D and J gene segments. Each retained sequence needed at least a six-nucleotide match to both a V gene segment and a J gene segment. Rearrangements were classified as productive when the CDR3 lacked stop codons and remained in frame with V and J, and all other rearrangements were classified as non-productive. Following IMGT convention, CDR3 was defined as the stretch from the second conserved V-encoded cysteine to the conserved J-encoded phenylalanine. The earlier analysis of about 610 of the donors excluded sequences that lacked an unambiguous match to a single V gene segment. An earlier analysis of fewer than 750 of the donors called V segments functional above 56.7% productive rearrangements and segregating when the between-donor standard deviation exceeded 5%. To diagnose cytomegalovirus status from the catalog of TCR beta chain sequences, a statistical classification framework was built. In a later analysis, V and J genes were assigned by comparing TCR nucleotide sequences against IMGT/GENE-DB human TR gene sequences. The TCRdist pipeline was used in a later analysis to assign CDR3 sequences and most-parsimonious VDJ recombination scenarios. In a later analysis, every TCR beta chain was defined by the combination of its CDR3 amino acid sequence and its V-gene family, and reads without a unique V-gene family were dropped. As a way to deal with suspected cross-contamination and a sequencing artifact, a later analysis dropped under 600 nucleotide sequences that were highly shared and had low generation probability. In a later analysis, a clonal expansion index was calculated for each public chain from normalized within-repertoire ranks of inferred template counts. A later analysis computed generation probabilities with a VDJ recombination model fitted to out-of-frame rearrangements, and checked the results against IGoR. Hypergeometric tests were used in a later analysis to score TCR-TCR, TCR-HLA and TCR-CMV co-occurrence, with a repertoire-size bias correction applied to the TCR pairs. False discovery rates were estimated in a later analysis by permuting HLA or CMV assignments 20 times. A later analysis grouped co-occurring TCRs with DBSCAN, adding TCRdist sequence similarity when clustering within HLA-allele-positive subsets. Repertoires with fewer than 30,000 or more than 120,000 public chains, plus five repertoires with anomalous nucleotide sharing, were excluded from co-occurrence clustering. In TCRdb, the immuneACCESS table is reduced to in-frame sequences with V and J assigned. These tables do not hold every clone; where another copy was compared, an unresolved V gene accounts for under half, and the others remain unexplained. The V and J calls and the clone size are those of that table, but D and trimming were determined from the DNA. The sample table shows more than 150,000 clones, and just under 80% are seen once. About 2.1% of the sample is in the top ten clones.

The receptor comes from a woman in her 30s in good health and CMV-seronegative. The chain was built from TRBV9 and TRBJ2-7, with TRBD2 tentatively as D gene (6 bases match). The material sequenced was PBMCs. The CDR3 protein is CASSVGGLGYEQYF. The DNA sequence reads TGTGCCAGCAGCGTAGGGGGACTGGGATACGAGCAGTACTTC.